This is a list of T cell receptor beta chains from one sample in a study of STAT5B mutations in CD4+ large granular lymphocyte leukemia. Here immunoSEQ multiplex PCR was the method, and the copy in TCRdb shows in-frame clones only, minus some. The data show about 40,000 clones, with 65% to 85% seen just once and 0.35% held by the top ten. The sample was CD4+ T cells from blood buffy coats. Receptor source: a human donor in good health. Both conserved end residues are part of each CDR3. Only some rows state a clone size, as once, few, many or a class for expanded clones.

cdr3_length clone_size v_call cdr3_aa
13 . TRBV30 CAWASGTGGAYTF
12 . TRBV28 CASRTGMKTQYF
14 . TRBV7-3 CASSGGPYTDTQYF
15 . TRBV19 CASSAGQGAIQPQHF
13 . TRBV2 CASRQVSNQPQHF
10 . TRBV20-1 CSARDNEQFF
16 few TRBV9 CASSVHHSADNSPLHF
14 . TRBV7-2 CASTPGRSNNEQFF
16 . TRBV23-1 CASSRKGPGSNQPQHF
15 . TRBV18 CASSPSGYSNQPQHF
17 . TRBV7-8 CASSKAASFQGASPLHF
14 . TRBV6-6 CASSYLSMNTEAFF
14 . TRBV19 CASKGTATNEKLFF
15 . TRBV7-6 CASSLDDRGYNEQFF
15 few TRBV9 CASSVVPSTAYEQYF
15 . TRBV9 CASSVAAGATDTQYF
15 . TRBV28 CASSLRTTYTDTQYF
15 . TRBV10-3 CAISGGDRGQREAFF
15 . TRBV5-1 CASSLNSRGTDTQYF
16 once TRBV7-2 CASSLGIAGSTDTQYF
14 . TRBV9 CASSPHAGSPEAFF
14 . TRBV5-8 CASRTPGLAYEQYF
13 . TRBV5-4 CASSHRSTGELFF
15 . TRBV6-5 CASSYGLGGGNEQFF
11 once TRBV30 CARSNNNEQFF
16 . TRBV19 CASSIPRREQNQPQHF
14 few TRBV2 CASSEQGAIYEQYF
15 once TRBV11-3 CASSQTLQGLRGYTF
14 . TRBV5-5 CASSLEGGGQPQHF
12 . TRBV19 CASSRSGSGYTF
13 few TRBV19 CASTPGERQPQHF
15 . TRBV10-3 CAIGSGYANTGELFF
14 . TRBV19 CASTLTGIGNEQFF
12 . TRBV28 CASSLPDRGYTF
14 . TRBV4-1 CASSQSPDADTQYF
17 . TRBV9 CASSVAPPGAIGNTIYF
13 . TRBV9 CASSVDRNTEAFF
15 . TRBV28 CASSAQGKDVYGYTF
14 . TRBV11-2 CASIPLSWGAEAFF
18 . TRBV10-1 CASSELWTGAKNTGELFF
15 . TRBV7-2 CASSFSRVGNQPQHF
16 . TRBV11-2 CASSDATWGGNEKLFF
13 . TRBV10-3 CAISGGADEKLFF
15 . TRBV19 CASSSRGLMNTEAFF
17 once TRBV6-4 CASRQRGLSSYNSPLHF